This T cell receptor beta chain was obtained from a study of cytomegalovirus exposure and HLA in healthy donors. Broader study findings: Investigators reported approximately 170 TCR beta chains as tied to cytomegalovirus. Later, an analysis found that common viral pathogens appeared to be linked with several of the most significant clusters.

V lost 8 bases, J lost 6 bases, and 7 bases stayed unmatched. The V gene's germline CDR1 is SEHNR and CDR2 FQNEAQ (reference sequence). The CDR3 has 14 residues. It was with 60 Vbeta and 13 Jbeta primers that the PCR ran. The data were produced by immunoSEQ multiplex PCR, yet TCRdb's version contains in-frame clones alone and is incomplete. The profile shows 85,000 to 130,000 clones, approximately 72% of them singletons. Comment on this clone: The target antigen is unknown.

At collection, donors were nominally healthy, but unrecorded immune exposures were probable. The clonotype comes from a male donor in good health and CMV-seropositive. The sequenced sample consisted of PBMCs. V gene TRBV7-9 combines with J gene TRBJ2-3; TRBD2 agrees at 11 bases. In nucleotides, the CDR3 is TGTGCCAGCCTTGGGACTAGCGGCGGGGATACGCAGTATTTT. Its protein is CASLGTSGGDTQYF.